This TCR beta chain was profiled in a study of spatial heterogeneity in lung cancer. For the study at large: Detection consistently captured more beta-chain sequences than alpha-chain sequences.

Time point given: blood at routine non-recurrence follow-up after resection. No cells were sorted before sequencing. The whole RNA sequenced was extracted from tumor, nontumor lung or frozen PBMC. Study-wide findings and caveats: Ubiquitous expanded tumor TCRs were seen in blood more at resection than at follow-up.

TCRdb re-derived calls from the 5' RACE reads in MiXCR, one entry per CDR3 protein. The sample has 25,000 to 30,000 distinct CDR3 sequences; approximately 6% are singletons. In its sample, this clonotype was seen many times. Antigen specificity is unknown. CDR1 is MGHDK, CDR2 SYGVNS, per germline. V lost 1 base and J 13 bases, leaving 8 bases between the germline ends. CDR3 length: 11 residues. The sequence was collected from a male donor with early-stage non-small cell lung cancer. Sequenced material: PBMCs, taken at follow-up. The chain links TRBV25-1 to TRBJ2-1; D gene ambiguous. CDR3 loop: CASSEWQIQFF. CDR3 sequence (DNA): TGTGCCAGCAGTGAATGGCAGATCCAGTTCTTC.